A selection of T cell receptor beta chains follows, all from one sample in a study of blood T cell repertoires in COVID-19. Clones were sequenced by immunoSEQ multiplex PCR, and TCRdb holds only the in-frame ones, with some missing. The table has 150,000 to 250,000 clones, around 75% seen once. Sequenced: peripheral blood. The source is a woman in her 40s with COVID-19, enrolled during active disease. The CDR3 runs from the conserved cysteine through the conserved F or W. Fields, in order: D gene, V gene, J gene, clone size, CDR3 protein, CDR3 DNA. The D gene is left open where the match is weak. Only part of the rows carry a size: once, few, many, or a class if the clone is expanded.

>NA|TRBV6-2/TRBV6-3|TRBJ1-6|NA
CASSYSAGPPLHF
TGTGCCAGCAGTTACTCGGCAGGTCCACCCCTCCACTTT
>NA|TRBV9|TRBJ2-3|NA
CASTPGEDTQYF
TGTGCCAGCACCCCCGGGGAAGATACGCAGTATTTT
>TRBD1|TRBV19|TRBJ1-2|NA
CASSRGQGGFNYGYTF
TGTGCCAGTAGTAGGGGACAGGGGGGATTTAACTATGGCTACACCTTC
>TRBD1|TRBV19|TRBJ2-2|NA
CASRRGQATGELFF
TGTGCCAGTAGGCGGGGACAGGCAACCGGGGAGCTGTTTTTT
>NA|TRBV15|TRBJ2-7|NA
CATSRDRGDEQYF
TGTGCCACCAGCAGAGATCGGGGTGACGAGCAGTACTTC
>NA|TRBV5-1|TRBJ1-1|NA
CASSLIYSQNTEAFF
TGCGCCAGCAGCTTGATCTACAGTCAAAACACTGAAGCTTTCTTT
>NA|TRBV7-8|TRBJ1-2|few
CASSLISSGRSGYGYTF
TGTGCCAGCAGCTTAATCTCGTCTGGGAGGTCAGGCTATGGCTACACCTTC
>NA|TRBV5-6|TRBJ2-3|NA
CASSSDGHFTDTQYF
TGTGCCAGCAGCTCCGACGGACATTTCACAGATACGCAGTATTTT
>TRBD1|TRBV7-9|TRBJ1-5|few
CASSNGQGGGGNQPQHF
TGTGCCAGCAGTAACGGACAGGGGGGAGGTGGCAATCAGCCCCAGCATTTT
>NA|TRBV18|TRBJ2-1|NA
CASSPRRASGNEQFF
TGTGCCAGCTCACCACGTCGTGCTTCGGGGAATGAGCAGTTCTTC
>TRBD1|TRBV29-1|TRBJ2-5|NA
CSASPGTGKETQYF
TGCAGCGCTAGTCCCGGGACAGGGAAAGAGACCCAGTACTTC
>TRBD2|TRBV9|TRBJ2-1|few
CASSVGLAGASYNEQFF
TGTGCCAGCAGCGTAGGACTAGCGGGAGCCTCCTACAATGAGCAGTTCTTC
>NA|TRBV21-1|TRBJ2-5|once
CASSRRTSGMGETQYF
TGTGCCAGCAGCAGGCGGACTAGCGGGATGGGTGAGACCCAGTACTTC
>TRBD1|TRBV5-1|TRBJ1-6|few
CASSLSVGTGLNSPLHF
TGCGCCAGCAGCTTGTCAGTAGGGACAGGTCTTAATTCACCCCTCCACTTT
>NA|TRBV4-1|TRBJ2-3|few
CASSRMPGLQDTQYF
TGCGCCAGCAGTCGAATGCCGGGACTGCAAGATACGCAGTATTTT
>TRBD1|TRBV3-1/TRBV3-2|TRBJ1-5|NA
CASSPRQGSQPQHF
TGTGCCAGCAGCCCCCGACAGGGGAGTCAGCCCCAGCATTTT
>NA|TRBV5-4|TRBJ1-5|few
CASSFGGPGSNQPQHF
TGTGCCAGCAGCTTTGGGGGCCCAGGGAGCAATCAGCCCCAGCATTTT
>TRBD2|TRBV5-1|TRBJ2-7|NA
CASGPGTSGYEQYF
TGCGCCAGCGGTCCCGGGACTAGCGGCTACGAGCAGTACTTC
>NA|TRBV23-1|TRBJ1-4|NA
CASSQSPAAGEKLFF
TGCGCCAGCAGTCAATCGCCGGCGGCCGGTGAAAAACTGTTTTTT
>NA|TRBV7-9|TRBJ1-3|NA
CAGQGFSGNTIYF
TGTGCCGGTCAGGGCTTCTCTGGAAACACCATATATTTT
>NA|TRBV10-3|TRBJ1-2|NA
CAIVGGIGFNYGYTF
TGTGCCATCGTCGGGGGGATCGGTTTCAACTATGGCTACACCTTC
>NA|TRBV12-3/TRBV12-4|TRBJ1-1|NA
CASSPGGGTEAFF
TGTGCCAGCTCCCCTGGGGGAGGGACTGAAGCTTTCTTT
>TRBD1|TRBV27|TRBJ1-5|NA
CASSHDRDQPQHF
TGTGCCAGCAGTCACGACAGGGACCAGCCCCAGCATTTT
>TRBD1|TRBV18|TRBJ1-4|few
CASSRGQGQNEKLFF
TGTGCCAGCTCACGCGGACAGGGGCAGAATGAAAAACTGTTTTTT
>NA|TRBV19|TRBJ2-1|few
CASSIEGRRRSNEQFF
TGTGCCAGTAGTATAGAGGGGCGAAGAAGATCCAATGAGCAGTTCTTC
>NA|TRBV24-1|TRBJ2-1|NA
CATSGSYNEQFF
TGTGCCACCAGTGGCAGCTACAATGAGCAGTTCTTC
>NA|TRBV3-1/TRBV3-2|TRBJ1-1|many
CASSQEMMGGMNTEAFF
TGTGCCAGCAGCCAAGAAATGATGGGGGGAATGAACACTGAAGCTTTCTTT
>TRBD2|TRBV9|TRBJ2-3|once
CASSPSGGASDTQYF
TGTGCCAGCAGCCCTAGCGGGGGGGCCTCAGATACGCAGTATTTT
>NA|TRBV6-2/TRBV6-3|TRBJ1-2|few
CASSYRGGKASYGYTF
TGTGCCAGCAGTTACCGAGGAGGGAAGGCTTCCTATGGCTACACCTTC
>NA|TRBV30|TRBJ2-5|NA
CAWGPSGLIGGQETQYF
TGTGCCTGGGGCCCTTCTGGCCTCATCGGGGGTCAAGAGACCCAGTACTTC
>NA|TRBV5-1|TRBJ1-2|NA
CASSLDSEWNGYTF
TGCGCCAGCAGCTTGGATTCGGAGTGGAATGGCTACACCTTC
>NA|TRBV9|TRBJ2-1|NA
CASSPRYNEQFF
TGTGCCAGCAGCCCCCGGTACAATGAGCAGTTCTTC
>TRBD2|TRBV7-2|TRBJ2-7|NA
CASSPGGYEQYF
TGTGCCAGCAGCCCGGGGGGCTACGAGCAGTACTTC
>TRBD2|TRBV27|TRBJ2-1|once
CASSSYAGPGGNEQFF
TGTGCCAGCAGTTCTTACGCGGGCCCCGGGGGGAATGAGCAGTTCTTC
>NA|TRBV7-2|TRBJ2-4|NA
CASSLRTGRDIQYF
TGTGCCAGCAGCCTTAGGACAGGGAGGGACATTCAGTACTTC
>TRBD1|TRBV10-3|TRBJ1-3|NA
CAIRDRGSSSGNTIYF
TGTGCCATCAGGGACAGGGGAAGTAGCTCTGGAAACACCATATATTTT
>NA|TRBV6-5|TRBJ2-7|many
CASTSHMAGSYEQYF
TGTGCCAGCACGTCCCACATGGCAGGCTCCTACGAGCAGTACTTC
>NA|TRBV3-1/TRBV3-2|TRBJ1-6|NA
CASSLQESSYNSPLHF
TGTGCCAGCAGCCTCCAGGAAAGCTCCTATAATTCACCCCTCCACTTT
>NA|TRBV7-2|TRBJ2-3|NA
CASSPQGTGEDTQYF
TGTGCCAGCAGCCCACAGGGGACGGGGGAAGATACGCAGTATTTT
>TRBD1|TRBV7-2|TRBJ1-5|few
CASSLEGQTNQPQHF
TGTGCCAGCAGCCTAGAGGGACAGACTAATCAGCCCCAGCATTTT
>TRBD2|TRBV4-1|TRBJ2-1|NA
CASSQLASGIRNEQFF
TGCGCCAGCAGCCAACTCGCTAGCGGGATTAGGAATGAGCAGTTCTTC
>TRBD1|TRBV7-9|TRBJ1-6|few
CASSPMTGNNSPLHF
TGTGCCAGCAGCCCCATGACAGGGAATAATTCACCCCTCCACTTT